This T cell receptor beta chain derives from a study of blood T cell repertoires in COVID-19. Study as a whole: PBMCs, B-cell-depleted T cells, or T cells provided the cDNA or gDNA that made up the material.

The data were produced by immunoSEQ multiplex PCR, yet TCRdb's version contains in-frame clones alone and is incomplete. The data contain more than 200,000 clones, roughly 84% of them singletons. This CDR3 is 16 amino acids long. V was pared by 0 bases and J by 1 base, with 7 bases between. From germline, CDR1 is SGHDN and CDR2 FVKESK. The rearrangement links TRBV14 to TRBJ2-6; D gene uncertain. The TCR originated in a man aged 25-45 years in a cohort exposed to, infected with or recovered from COVID-19 (not recorded which). Specimen: PBMCs or T cells enriched from blood (not recorded which). The CDR3 is CASSQEWQSGANVLTF. DNA for the CDR3: TGTGCCAGCAGCCAAGAGTGGCAGTCTGGGGCCAACGTCCTGACTTTC.